This T cell receptor (beta chain) was identified in a study of cytomegalovirus exposure and HLA in healthy donors. Study context: A prior analysis found about 120 million unique TCR beta sequences from around 180 million T cells.

A remark on this clone: Its antigen is undetermined. One end of the junction fails to match germline, which may point to a read error.

In the PCR, 60 Vbeta and 13 Jbeta primers were used. Only in-frame clones appear in the TCRdb table, and some are missing; sequencing was by immunoSEQ multiplex PCR. The sample holds some 160,000 clones, around three quarters seen once. The CDR3 is 13 amino acids. CDR1 and CDR2 from the germline V gene are GTSNPN and SVGIG (reference sequence). Study-level points and caveats: Serostatus for CMV was the only available immune exposure information. It was reported that the classifier diagnosed cytomegalovirus status with high specificity and sensitivity in both the original and validation cohorts. At a 0.05 false discovery rate, a later analysis found some 18,000 TCR beta sequences to be associated with HLA alleles.

The TCR comes from a man over 45 in good health and CMV-seropositive. The rearrangement joins TRBV30 to TRBJ1-4; the D is unclear. The sample consisted of PBMCs. CDR3 sequence reads: CARSRRGNEKLFF. The CDR3 bases are TGTGCCCGGAGCCGACGGGGTAATGAAAAACTGTTTTTT.